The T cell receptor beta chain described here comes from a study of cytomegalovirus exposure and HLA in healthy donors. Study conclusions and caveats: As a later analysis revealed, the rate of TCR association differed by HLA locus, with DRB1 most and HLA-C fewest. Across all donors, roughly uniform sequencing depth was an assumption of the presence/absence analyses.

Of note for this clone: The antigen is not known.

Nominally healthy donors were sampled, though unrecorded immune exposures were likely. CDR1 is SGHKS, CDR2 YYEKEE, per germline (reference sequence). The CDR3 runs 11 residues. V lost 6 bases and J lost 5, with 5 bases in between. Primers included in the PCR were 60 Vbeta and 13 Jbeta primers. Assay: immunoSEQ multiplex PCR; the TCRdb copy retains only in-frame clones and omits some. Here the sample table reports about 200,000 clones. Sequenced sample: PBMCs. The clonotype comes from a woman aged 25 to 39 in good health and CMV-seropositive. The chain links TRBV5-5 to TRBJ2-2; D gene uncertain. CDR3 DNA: TGTGCCAGCATATATACCGGGGAGCTGTTTTTT. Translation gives CASIYTGELFF.